The text below deals with one T cell receptor beta chain. This record comes from a study of T cell responses to AZD1222 COVID-19 vaccine. About the research overall: Second doses at about 4 or about 12 weeks were pooled.

Method: immunoSEQ multiplex PCR; TCRdb's copy keeps in-frame clones and lacks some. The data show 100,000 to 150,000 clones, approximately 85% seen once. The CDR3 has 16 amino acids. CDR1 is KGHSH and CDR2 is LQKENI in the germline V gene. The V end lost 6 bases, the J end lost 3 bases, and 17 bases lay between the germline ends. This clonotype was obtained from an adult in good health. Sequencing was performed on peripheral blood, taken on day 0 of AZD1222 vaccination. The chain employs TRBV18 and TRBJ2-2; maybe TRBD2 (6 bases). The CDR3 DNA is TGTGCCAGCTCCAAGCAGCGGGTATTTGACACCGGGGAGCTGTTTTTT. This translates into CASSKQRVFDTGELFF.